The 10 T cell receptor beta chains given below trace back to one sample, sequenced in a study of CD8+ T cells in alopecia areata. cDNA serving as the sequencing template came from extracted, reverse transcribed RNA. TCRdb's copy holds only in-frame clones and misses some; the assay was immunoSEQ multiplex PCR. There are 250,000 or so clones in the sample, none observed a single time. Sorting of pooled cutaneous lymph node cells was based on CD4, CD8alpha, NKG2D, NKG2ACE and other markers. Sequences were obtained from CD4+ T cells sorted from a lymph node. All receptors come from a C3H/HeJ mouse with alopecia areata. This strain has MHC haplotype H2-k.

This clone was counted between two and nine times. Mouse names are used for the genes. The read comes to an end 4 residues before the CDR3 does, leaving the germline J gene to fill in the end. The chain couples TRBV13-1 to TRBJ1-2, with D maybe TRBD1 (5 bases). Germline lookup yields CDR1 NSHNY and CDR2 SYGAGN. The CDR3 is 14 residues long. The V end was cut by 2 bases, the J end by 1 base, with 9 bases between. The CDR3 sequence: CASSERTLNSDYTF. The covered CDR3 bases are TGTGCCAGCAGTGAGCGGACACTAAACTCC.

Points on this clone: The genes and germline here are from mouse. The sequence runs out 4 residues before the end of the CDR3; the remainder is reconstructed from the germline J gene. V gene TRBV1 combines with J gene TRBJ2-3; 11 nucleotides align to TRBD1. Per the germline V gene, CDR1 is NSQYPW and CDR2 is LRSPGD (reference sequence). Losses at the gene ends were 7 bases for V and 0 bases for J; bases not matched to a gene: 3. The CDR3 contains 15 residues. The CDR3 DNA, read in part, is TGCACCTGCACCGGACAGGGGGCTAGTGCAGAA. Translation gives CTCTGQGASAE. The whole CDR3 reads CTCTGQGASAETLYF.

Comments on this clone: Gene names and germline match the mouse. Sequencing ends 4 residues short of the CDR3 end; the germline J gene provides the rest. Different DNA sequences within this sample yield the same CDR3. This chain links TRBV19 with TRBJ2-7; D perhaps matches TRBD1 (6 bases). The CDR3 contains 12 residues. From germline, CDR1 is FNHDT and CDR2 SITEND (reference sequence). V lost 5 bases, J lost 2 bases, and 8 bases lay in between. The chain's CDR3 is CASRRDTYEQYF. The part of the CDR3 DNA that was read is TGTGCCAGCAGAAGGGACACCTAT. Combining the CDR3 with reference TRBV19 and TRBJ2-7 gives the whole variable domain GGIITQTPKFLIGQEGQKLTLKCQQNFNHDTMYWYRQDSGKGLRLIYYSITENDLQKGDLSEGYDASREKKSSFSLTVTSAQKNEMAVFLCASRRDTYEQYFGPGTRLTVL.

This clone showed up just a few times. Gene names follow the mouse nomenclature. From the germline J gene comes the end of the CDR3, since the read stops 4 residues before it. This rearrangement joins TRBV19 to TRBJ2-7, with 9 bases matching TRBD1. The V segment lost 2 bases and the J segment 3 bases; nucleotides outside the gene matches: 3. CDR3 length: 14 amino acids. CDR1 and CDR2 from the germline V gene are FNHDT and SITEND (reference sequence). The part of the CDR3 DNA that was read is TGTGCCAGCAGTATGGGGGACAGGGTCTAT. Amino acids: CASSMGDRVY. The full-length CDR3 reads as CASSMGDRVYEQYF.

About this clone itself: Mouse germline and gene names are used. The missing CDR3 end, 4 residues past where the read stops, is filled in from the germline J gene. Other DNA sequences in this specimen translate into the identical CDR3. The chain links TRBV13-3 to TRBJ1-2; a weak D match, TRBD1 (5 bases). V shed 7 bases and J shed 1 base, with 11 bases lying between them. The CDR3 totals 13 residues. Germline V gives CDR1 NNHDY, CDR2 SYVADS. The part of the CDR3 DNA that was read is TGTGCCAGCCGCCCCGACAGAAACTCC. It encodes CASRPDRNS. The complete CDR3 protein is CASRPDRNSDYTF.

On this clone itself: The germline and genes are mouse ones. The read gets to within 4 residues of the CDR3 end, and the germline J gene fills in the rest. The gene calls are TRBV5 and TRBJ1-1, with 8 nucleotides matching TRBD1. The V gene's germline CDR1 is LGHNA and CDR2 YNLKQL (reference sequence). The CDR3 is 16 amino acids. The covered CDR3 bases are TGTGCCAGCAGCCAAGATCAGGCCAGGGGGCGCGCA. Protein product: CASSQDQARGRA. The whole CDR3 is CASSQDQARGRAEVFF.

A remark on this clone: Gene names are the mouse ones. The CDR3 DNA, read in part, is TGTGCCAGCAGTATCCCAAGGGGTTTAAACACA. Its translation is CASSIPRGLNT. In full, the CDR3 is CASSIPRGLNTEVFF. The chain is built from TRBV19 and TRBJ1-1, with a tentative D call TRBD1 (5 bases). Sequencing ends 4 residues short of the CDR3 end; the germline J gene provides the rest. Germline assignment: CDR1 FNHDT and CDR2 SITEND (reference sequence). The CDR3 consists of 15 residues. Trimming pared 2 bases from V and 1 base from J, leaving 12 bases between.

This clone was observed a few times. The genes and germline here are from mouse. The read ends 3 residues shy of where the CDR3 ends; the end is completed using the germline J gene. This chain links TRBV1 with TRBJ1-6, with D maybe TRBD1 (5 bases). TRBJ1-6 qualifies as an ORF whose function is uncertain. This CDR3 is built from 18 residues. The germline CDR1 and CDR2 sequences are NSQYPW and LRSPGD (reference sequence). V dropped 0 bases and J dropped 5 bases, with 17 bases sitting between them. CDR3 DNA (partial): TGCACCTGCAGTGCAGATCTCGGGCACAGGACCGATAATTCGCCC. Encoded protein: CTCSADLGHRTDNSP. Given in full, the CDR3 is CTCSADLGHRTDNSPLYF.

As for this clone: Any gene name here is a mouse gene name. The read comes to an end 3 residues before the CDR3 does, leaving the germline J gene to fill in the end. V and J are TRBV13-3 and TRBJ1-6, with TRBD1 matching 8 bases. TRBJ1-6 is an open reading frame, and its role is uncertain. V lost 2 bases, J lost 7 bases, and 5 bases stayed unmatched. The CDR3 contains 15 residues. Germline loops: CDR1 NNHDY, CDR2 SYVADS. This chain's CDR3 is CASSERAGGNSPLYF. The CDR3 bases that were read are TGTGCCAGCAGTGAGAGGGCAGGGGGCAATTCGCCC.

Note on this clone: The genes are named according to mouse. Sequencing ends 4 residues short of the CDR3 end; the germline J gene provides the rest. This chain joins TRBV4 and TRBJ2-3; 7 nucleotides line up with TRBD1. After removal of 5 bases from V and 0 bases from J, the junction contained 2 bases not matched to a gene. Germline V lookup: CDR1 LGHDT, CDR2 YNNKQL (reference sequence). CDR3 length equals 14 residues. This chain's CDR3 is CASSPRGSAETLYF. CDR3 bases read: TGTGCCAGCAGCCCCAGGGGGAGTGCAGAA.